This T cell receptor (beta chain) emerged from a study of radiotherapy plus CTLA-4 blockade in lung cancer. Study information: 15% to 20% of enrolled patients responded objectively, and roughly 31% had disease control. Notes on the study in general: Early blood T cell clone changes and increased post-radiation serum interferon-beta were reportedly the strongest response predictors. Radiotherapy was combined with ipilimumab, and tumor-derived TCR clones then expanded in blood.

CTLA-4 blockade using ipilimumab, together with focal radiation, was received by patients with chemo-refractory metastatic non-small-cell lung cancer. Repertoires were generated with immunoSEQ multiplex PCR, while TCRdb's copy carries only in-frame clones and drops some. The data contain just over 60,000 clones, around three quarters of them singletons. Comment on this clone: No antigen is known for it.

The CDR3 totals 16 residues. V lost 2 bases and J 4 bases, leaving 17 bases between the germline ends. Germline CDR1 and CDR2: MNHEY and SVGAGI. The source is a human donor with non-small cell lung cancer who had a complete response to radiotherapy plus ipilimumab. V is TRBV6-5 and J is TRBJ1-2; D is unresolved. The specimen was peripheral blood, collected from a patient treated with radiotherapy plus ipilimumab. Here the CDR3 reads CASSYPVRQIFYGYTF. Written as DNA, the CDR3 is TGTGCCAGCAGTTACCCCGTCCGGCAGATTTTCTATGGCTACACCTTC.